This TCR beta chain was captured in a study of T cells in Graves' hyperthyroidism and ophthalmopathy (dated by TCRdb to the late 2010s). With regard to the full study: Peripheral blood was collected at initial diagnosis, before any treatment. The 100 or so discovery patients were randomly divided into training and test sets at a 7:3 ratio. According to the paper, TCR Vbeta CDR3 sequencing was carried out on over 130 peripheral blood samples, which came from approximately 41 ophthalmopathy, 80 or so hyperthyroidism and roughly 17 progressor patients. The study also compared thyroid tissue and blood T-cell repertoires from about six Graves' hyperthyroidism patients. After sampling, hyperthyroidism patients received methimazole starting at 30 mg daily, and ophthalmopathy patients received high-dose intravenous methylprednisolone. Whether ophthalmopathy could be predicted prospectively was tested in an independent validation cohort made up of approximately 19 hyperthyroidism patients plus 17 patients who later progressed to ophthalmopathy. TCR V-J signatures able to tell the groups apart were searched for in a discovery cohort of 100 patients, of whom approximately 40 had Graves' ophthalmopathy and roughly 59 had stable Graves' hyperthyroidism.

Amplification of TCR beta CDR3 regions was carried out from RNA transcripts. The TCR CDR3 was subjected to a first round of RT-PCR using the HTBI primer set and the Qiagen OneStep RT-PCR kit. A second multiplex PCR round built the libraries, followed by size selection and purification. Paired-end sequencing of the libraries was performed with 100 bp reads on an Illumina HiSeq2000. In the authors' own workflow: Raw data were processed with SOAPnuke, discarding reads with adapters, uncalled bases, mean Phred below 15, or no exact constant-primer or identifier match. High-quality paired reads were merged with COPE v1.2.5, and unique nucleotide sequences were defined as clonotypes. Clonotypes were aligned to IMGT TRBV, TRBD and TRBJ reference segments using MiTCR v1.1. The analysis was restricted to V-J combinations with a frequency above 0.0001, which together covered 99% to 99.2% of the repertoires. The TCS score was defined as the ratio of F50 (clonal expansion) to E x V (chaos), calculated using BLOSUM62-based TCRdist between CDR3 peptides within each V-J. Welch's t-statistics and random forest reduced around 520 V-J features to 13, which were used in a naive Bayes classifier (R e1071). TCRdb reanalyzed the raw reads on its own, using fastp at Q25 for trimming and MiXCR for clone calling, and kept in-frame beta chains. Here each entry gathers all rows of one CDR3 protein and keeps the most common genes and DNA. It is TCRdb's table, rather than the study itself, that gives the V and J calls and clone size. The sample yields 690,000 or so distinct CDR3 sequences; about 17% were counted once. Approximately 15% of the sample goes to the ten largest clones.

Inclusive of the bounding cysteine and phenylalanine, the CDR3 is 15 residues long. CDR3 DNA is the only sequence kept; it has 45 bases, read in frame from the first base. The germline V gene encodes CDR1 MNHEY and CDR2 SMNVEV (reference sequence). After removal of 3 bases from V and 1 base from J, the junction retains 5 bases not matched to a gene. Study-wide findings and limitations: No statistical method was used to fix the sample size in advance, and group allocation was not hidden from the investigators. Most expanded thyroid clonotypes (frequency above 0.001) were also detected in blood, suggesting blood repertoires may reflect thyroid immune responses. During validation, the model predicted progression to ophthalmopathy a median of around 7 months ahead of onset, with 70.59% sensitivity and around 73% specificity. In cross-validation, a model built on a 13 V-J signature told ophthalmopathy apart from stable hyperthyroidism with 87.88% sensitivity and 81% to 82% specificity, and in testing the same model reached 80%/75%.

This clonotype was counted ten times or more. The specificity of this receptor is unknown. Per-base qualities were not stored, and no clone one base away is much larger. Hyperthyroidism patients were newly diagnosed, with disease duration under 2 months, and aged 18 to 65 years. Exclusion was applied to patients with uncontrolled infections, other autoimmune diseases, pregnancy or lactation. Diagnoses were established on the basis of clinical symptoms, serum thyroxine and TRAb, thyroid ultrasound, and orbital computed tomography. For progressor patients, blood was drawn at the first diagnosis of hyperthyroidism, before any ophthalmopathy symptoms had appeared. Ficoll-Paque density gradient centrifugation was used to isolate PBMCs from around 10 ml of fresh peripheral blood. Progressor patients were defined as those initially diagnosed with Graves' hyperthyroidism in whom ophthalmopathy developed during follow-up. Total RNA was extracted using Trizol reagent, and RNA quality was assessed on an Agilent 2100 Bioanalyzer.

The clonotype originates from a woman aged 45-60 years with Graves' hyperthyroidism that later progressed to Graves' ophthalmopathy. The sequencing sample was made of blood. The rearrangement joined TRBV27 to TRBJ2-7; 8 bases in the junction line up with TRBD1. The CDR3 region reads CASSFWTGQSYEQYF. The sequence in DNA is TGTGCCAGCAGTTTTTGGACAGGGCAATCCTACGAGCAGTACTTC.